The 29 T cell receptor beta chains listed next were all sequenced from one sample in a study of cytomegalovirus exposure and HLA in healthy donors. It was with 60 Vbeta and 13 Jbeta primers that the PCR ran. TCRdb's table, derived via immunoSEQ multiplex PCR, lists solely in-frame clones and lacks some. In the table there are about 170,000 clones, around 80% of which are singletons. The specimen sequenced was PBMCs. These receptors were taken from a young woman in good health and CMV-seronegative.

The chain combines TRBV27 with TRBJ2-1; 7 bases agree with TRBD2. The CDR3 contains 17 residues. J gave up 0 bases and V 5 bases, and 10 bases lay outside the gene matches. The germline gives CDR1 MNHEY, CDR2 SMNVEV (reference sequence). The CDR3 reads CASSPYSLAASYNEQFF. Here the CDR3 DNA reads TGTGCCAGCAGTCCATACAGTCTAGCGGCCTCCTACAATGAGCAGTTCTTC.

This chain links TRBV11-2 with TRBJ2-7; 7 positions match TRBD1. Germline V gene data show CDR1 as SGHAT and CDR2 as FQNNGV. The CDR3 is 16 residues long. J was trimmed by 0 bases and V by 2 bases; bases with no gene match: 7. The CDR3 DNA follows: TGTGCCAGCAGCTTAACCCGGACAGGAGCCTCCTACGAGCAGTACTTC. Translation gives CASSLTRTGASYEQYF. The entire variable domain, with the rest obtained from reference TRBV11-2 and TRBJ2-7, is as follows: EAGVAQSPRYKIIEKRQSVAFWCNPISGHATLYWYQQILGQGPKLLIQFQNNGVVDDSQLPKDRFSAERLKGVDSTLKIQPAKLEDSAVYLCASSLTRTGASYEQYFGPGTRLTVT.

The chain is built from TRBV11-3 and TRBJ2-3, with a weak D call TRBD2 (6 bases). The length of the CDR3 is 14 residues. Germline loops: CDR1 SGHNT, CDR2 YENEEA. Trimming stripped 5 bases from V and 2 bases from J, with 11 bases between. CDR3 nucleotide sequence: TGTGCCAGCAGCCCGGGACTGACCACAGATACGCAGTATTTT. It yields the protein CASSPGLTTDTQYF.

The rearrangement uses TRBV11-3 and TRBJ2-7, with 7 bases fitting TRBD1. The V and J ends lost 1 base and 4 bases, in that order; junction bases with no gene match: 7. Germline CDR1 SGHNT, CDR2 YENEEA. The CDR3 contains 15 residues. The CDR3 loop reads CASSLGTGLRYEQYF. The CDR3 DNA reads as TGTGCCAGCAGCTTAGGGACAGGTCTCCGGTACGAGCAGTACTTC.

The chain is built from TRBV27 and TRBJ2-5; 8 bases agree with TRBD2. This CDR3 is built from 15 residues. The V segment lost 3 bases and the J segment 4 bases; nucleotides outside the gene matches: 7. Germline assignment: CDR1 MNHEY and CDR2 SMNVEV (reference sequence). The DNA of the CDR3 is TGTGCCAGCAGTTTTTTGTCCCGGGGGGGAGAGACCCAGTACTTC. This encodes CASSFLSRGGETQYF.

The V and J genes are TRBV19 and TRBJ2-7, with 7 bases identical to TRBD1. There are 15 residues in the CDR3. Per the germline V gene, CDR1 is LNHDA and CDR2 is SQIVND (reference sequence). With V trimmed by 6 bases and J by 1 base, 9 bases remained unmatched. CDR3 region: CASRATGTASYEQYF. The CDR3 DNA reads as TGTGCCAGTAGAGCGACCGGGACAGCGTCCTACGAGCAGTACTTC.

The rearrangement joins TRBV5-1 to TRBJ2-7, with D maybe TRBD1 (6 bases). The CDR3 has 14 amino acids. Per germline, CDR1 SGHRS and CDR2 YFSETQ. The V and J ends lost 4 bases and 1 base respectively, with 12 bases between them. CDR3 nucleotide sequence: TGCGCCAGCAGCCCAACAGGGACATCCTACGAGCAGTACTTC. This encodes CASSPTGTSYEQYF.

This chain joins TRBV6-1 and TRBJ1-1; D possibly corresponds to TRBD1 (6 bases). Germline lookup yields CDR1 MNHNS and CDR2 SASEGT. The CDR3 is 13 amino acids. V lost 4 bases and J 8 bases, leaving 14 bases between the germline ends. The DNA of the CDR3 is TGTGCCAGCAGTGTCAGGACAGATTCGGAAGCTTTCTTT. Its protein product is CASSVRTDSEAFF.

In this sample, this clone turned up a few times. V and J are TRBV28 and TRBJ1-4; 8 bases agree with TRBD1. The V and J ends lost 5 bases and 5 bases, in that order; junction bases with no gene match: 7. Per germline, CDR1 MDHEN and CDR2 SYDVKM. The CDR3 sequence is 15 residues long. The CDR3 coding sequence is TGTGCCAGCAGTCCCTGGGACAGGAGGAATGAAAAACTGTTTTTT. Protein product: CASSPWDRRNEKLFF.

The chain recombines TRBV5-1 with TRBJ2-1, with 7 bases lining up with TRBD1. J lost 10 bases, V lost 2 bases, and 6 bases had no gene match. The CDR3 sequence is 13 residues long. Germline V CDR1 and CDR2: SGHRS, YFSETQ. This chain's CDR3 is CASSFRQGDEQFF. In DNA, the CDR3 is TGCGCCAGCAGCTTTCGTCAGGGGGACGAGCAGTTCTTC.

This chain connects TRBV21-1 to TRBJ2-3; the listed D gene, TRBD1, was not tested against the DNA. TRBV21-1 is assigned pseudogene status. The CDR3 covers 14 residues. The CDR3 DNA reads TGTGCCAGCAGCTCACAGGGGTGCACAGATACGCAGTATTTT. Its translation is CASSSQGCTDTQYF.

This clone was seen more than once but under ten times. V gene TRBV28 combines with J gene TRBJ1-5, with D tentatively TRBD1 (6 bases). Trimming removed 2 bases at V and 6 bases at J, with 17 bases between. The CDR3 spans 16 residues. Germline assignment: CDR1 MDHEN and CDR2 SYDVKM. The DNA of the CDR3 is TGTGCCAGCAGTTTAGGTGGGGGCGCGCGCTCTCAGCCCCAGCATTTT. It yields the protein CASSLGGGARSQPQHF.

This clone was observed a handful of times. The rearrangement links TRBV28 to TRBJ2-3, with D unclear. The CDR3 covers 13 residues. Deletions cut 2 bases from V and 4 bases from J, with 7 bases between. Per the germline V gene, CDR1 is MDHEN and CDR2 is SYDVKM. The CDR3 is CASSLNSPDTQYF. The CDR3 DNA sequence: TGTGCCAGCAGTTTAAACTCACCAGATACGCAGTATTTT. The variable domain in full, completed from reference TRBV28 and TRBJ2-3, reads DVKVTQSSRYLVKRTGEKVFLECVQDMDHENMFWYRQDPGLGLRLIYFSYDVKMKEKGDIPEGYSVSREKKERFSLILESASTNQTSMYLCASSLNSPDTQYFGPGTRLTVL.

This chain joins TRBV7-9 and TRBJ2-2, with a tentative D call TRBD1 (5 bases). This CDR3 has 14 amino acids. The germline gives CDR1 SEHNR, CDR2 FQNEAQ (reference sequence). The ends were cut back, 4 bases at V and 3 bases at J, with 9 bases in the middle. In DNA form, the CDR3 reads TGTGCCAGCAGCTCAATAGGGGACACCGGGGAGCTGTTTTTT. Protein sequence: CASSSIGDTGELFF.

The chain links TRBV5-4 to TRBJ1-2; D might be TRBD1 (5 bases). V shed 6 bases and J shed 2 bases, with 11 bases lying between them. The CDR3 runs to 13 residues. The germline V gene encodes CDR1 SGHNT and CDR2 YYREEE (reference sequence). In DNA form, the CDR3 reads TGTGCCAGCAACCCGGCAGGGAACTATGGCTACACCTTC. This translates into CASNPAGNYGYTF.

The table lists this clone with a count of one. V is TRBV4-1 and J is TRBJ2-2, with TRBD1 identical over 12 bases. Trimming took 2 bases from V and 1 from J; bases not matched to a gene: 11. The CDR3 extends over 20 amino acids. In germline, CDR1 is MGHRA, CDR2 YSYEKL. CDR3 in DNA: TGCGCCAGCAGCCAAAATCACGGGACAGGGGGCGCGGGGAACACCGGGGAGCTGTTTTTT. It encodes CASSQNHGTGGAGNTGELFF.

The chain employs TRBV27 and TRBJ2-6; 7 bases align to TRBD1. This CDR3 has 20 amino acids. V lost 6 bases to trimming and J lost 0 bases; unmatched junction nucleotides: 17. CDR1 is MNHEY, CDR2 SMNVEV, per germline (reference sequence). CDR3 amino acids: CASSPTAPDRPSSGANVLTF. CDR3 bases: TGTGCCAGCAGCCCCACCGCACCGGACAGGCCTAGCTCTGGGGCCAACGTCCTGACTTTC.

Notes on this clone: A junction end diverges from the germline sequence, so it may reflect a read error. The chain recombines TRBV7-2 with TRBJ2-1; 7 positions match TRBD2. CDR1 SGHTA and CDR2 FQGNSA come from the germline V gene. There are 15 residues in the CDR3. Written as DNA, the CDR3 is TGTGCCAGCAGCCCACTAGCGCGCTCCTACAATGAGCAGCTCTTC. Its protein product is CASSPLARSYNEQLF.

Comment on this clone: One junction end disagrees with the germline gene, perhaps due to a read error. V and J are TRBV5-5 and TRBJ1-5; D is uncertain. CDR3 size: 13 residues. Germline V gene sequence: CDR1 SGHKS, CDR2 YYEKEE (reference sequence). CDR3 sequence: CASSLVNNRPQHF. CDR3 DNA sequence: TGTGCCAGCAGCTTGGTGAACAATCGGCCCCAGCATTTT.

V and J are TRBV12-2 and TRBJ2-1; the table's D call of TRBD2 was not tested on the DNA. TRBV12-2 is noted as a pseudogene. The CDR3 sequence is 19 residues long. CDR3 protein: CASRLEWEVVRIAYNEQFF. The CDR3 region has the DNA TGTGCAAGTCGCTTAGAATGGGAGGTCGTACGGATTGCATACAATGAGCAGTTCTTC.

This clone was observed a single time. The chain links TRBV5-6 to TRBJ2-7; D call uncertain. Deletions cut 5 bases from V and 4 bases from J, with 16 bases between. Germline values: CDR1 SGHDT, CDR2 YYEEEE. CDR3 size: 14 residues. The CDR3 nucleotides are TGTGCCAGCAGTGAGAACATAGCCCTTTACGAGCAGTACTTC. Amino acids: CASSENIALYEQYF.

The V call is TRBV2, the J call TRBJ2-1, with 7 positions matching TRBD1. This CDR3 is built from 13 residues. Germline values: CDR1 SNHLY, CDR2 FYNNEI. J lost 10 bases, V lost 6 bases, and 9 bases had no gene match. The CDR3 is CASSYDRADEQFF. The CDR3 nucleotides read TGTGCCAGCAGCTACGACAGGGCGGACGAGCAGTTCTTC.

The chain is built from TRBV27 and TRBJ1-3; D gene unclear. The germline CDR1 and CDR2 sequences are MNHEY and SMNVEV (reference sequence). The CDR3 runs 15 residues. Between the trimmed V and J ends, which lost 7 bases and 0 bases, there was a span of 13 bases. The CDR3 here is CASNPSGNSGNTIYF. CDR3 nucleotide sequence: TGTGCCAGCAATCCATCCGGGAACTCTGGAAACACCATATATTTT.

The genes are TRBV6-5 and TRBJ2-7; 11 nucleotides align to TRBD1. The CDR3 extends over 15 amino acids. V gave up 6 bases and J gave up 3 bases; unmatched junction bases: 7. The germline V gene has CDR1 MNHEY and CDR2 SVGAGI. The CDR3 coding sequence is TGTGCCAGCAGCGCGCCCGGGACAGGGGGCTACGAGCAGTACTTC. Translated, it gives CASSAPGTGGYEQYF.

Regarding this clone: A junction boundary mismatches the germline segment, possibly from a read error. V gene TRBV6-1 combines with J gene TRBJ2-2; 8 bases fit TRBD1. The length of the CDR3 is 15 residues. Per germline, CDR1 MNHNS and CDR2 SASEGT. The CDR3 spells CASREGQGETGELFF. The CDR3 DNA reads TGTGCCAGCAGAGAAGGACAGGGCGAAACCGGGGAGCTGTTTTTT.

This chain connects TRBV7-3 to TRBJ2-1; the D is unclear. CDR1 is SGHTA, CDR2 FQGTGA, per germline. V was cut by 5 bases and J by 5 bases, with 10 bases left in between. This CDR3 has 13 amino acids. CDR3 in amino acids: CASSPEAHNEQFF. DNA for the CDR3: TGTGCCAGCAGCCCCGAAGCCCACAATGAGCAGTTCTTC.

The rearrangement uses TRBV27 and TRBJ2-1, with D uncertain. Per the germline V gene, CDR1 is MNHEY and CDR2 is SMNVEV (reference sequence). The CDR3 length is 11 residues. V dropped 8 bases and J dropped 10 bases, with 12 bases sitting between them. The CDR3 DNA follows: TGTGCCAGCCGCAAGCATTCAGAGCAGTTCTTC. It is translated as CASRKHSEQFF.

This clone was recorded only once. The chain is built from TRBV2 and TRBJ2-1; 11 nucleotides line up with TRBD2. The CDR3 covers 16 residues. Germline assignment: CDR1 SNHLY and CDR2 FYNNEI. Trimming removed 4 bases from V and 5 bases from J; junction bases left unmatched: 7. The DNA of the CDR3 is TGTGCCAGCAGTGGACTAGCGGGATATCCCCACAATGAGCAGTTCTTC. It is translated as CASSGLAGYPHNEQFF.

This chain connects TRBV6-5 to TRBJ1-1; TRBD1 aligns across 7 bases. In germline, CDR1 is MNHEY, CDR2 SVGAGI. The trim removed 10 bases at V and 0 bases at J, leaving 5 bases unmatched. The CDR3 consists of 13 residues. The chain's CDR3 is CATTGAMNTEAFF. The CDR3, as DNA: TGTGCCACCACAGGGGCCATGAACACTGAAGCTTTCTTT.